Included here is one T cell receptor (beta chain) sequence, with context. The data stem from a study of blood T cell repertoires in COVID-19. Study details: The samples span acute and convalescent COVID-19 from the United States, Italy and Spain. PBMCs, B-cell-depleted T cells, or T cells were the source of the cDNA or gDNA that made up the material.

Trimming removed 2 bases at V and 0 bases at J, with 12 bases between. Germline CDR1 SGHNT, CDR2 YYREEE (reference sequence). The CDR3 runs 16 residues. The authors' processing: Estimated nucleated cell counts came from reference gene primer amplification. Profiled with immunoSEQ multiplex PCR; TCRdb holds only in-frame clones, not every one. V and J calls and clone size follow that table, whereas D and trimming were derived from the DNA. This table has about 220,000 clones, 80% appearing once. The sequenced sample consisted of peripheral blood. This receptor was obtained from a human donor in a cohort sampled during active COVID-19. The chain couples TRBV5-4 to TRBJ2-1, with D possibly being TRBD2 (7 bases). CDR3 nucleotide sequence: TGTGCCAGCAGCTTCGGGGGAGGGGGCTCCTACAATGAGCAGTTCTTC. Protein sequence: CASSFGGGGSYNEQFF.